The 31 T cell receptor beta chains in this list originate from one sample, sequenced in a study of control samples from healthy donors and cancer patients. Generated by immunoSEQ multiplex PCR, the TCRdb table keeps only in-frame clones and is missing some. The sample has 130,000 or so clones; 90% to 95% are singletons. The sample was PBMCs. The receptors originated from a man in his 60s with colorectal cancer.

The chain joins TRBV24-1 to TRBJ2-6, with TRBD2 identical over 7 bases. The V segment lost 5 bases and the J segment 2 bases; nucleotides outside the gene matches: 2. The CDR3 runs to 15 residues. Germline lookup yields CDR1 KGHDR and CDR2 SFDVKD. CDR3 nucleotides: TGTGCCACCAGTGGGGGAGGGACTGGGGCCAACGTCCTGACTTTC. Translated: CATSGGGTGANVLTF.

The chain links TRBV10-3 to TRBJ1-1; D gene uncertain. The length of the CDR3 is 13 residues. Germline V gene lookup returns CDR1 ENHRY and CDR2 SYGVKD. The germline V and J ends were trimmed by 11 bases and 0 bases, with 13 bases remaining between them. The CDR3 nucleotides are TGTGCCGTAAGGGCAGATTTGAACACTGAAGCTTTCTTT. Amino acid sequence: CAVRADLNTEAFF.

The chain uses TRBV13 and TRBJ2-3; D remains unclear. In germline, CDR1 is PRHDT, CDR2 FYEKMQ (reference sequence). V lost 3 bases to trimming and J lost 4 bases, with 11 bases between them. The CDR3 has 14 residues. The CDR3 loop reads CASSFGRRPDTQYF. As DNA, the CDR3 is TGTGCCAGCAGCTTCGGACGTAGGCCAGATACGCAGTATTTT.

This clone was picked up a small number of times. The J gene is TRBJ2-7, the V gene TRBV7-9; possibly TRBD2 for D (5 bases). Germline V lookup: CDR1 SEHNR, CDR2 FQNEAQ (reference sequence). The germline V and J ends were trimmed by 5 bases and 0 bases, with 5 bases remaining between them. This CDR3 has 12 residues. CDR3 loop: CASSRGSYEQYF. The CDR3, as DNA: TGTGCCAGCAGCCGGGGCTCCTACGAGCAGTACTTC.

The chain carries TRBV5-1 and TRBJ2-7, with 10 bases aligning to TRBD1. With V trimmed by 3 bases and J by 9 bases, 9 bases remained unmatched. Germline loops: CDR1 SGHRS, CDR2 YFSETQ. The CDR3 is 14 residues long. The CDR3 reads CASSYRDRGISQYF. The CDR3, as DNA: TGCGCCAGCAGCTACCGGGACAGGGGAATCTCGCAGTACTTC.

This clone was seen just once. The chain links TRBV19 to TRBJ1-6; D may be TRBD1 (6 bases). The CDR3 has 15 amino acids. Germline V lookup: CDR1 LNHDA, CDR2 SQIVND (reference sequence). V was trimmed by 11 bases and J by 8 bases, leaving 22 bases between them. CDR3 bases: TGTGCCTCCCAGGAAGTGCAGGGGCAAGATTCACCCCTCCACTTT. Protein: CASQEVQGQDSPLHF.

The CDR3 here is CASSKTGRGTEAFF. CDR3 bases: TGTGCCAGCAGCAAGACAGGTAGGGGCACTGAAGCTTTCTTT. This chain uses TRBV3-1 (or the pseudogene TRBV3-2) with TRBJ1-1; tentatively, D is TRBD1 (6 bases). Germline loops: CDR1 LGHDT, CDR2 YNNKEL (reference sequence). The CDR3 has 14 residues. The V gene lost 5 bases and the J gene lost 4 bases, with 14 bases spanning the gap.

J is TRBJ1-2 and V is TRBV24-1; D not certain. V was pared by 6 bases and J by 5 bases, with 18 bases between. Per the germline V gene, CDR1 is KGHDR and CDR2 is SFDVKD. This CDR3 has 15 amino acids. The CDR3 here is CATSPSDPLGYGYTF. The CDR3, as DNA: TGTGCCACCAGTCCGAGCGACCCGTTGGGGTATGGCTACACCTTC.

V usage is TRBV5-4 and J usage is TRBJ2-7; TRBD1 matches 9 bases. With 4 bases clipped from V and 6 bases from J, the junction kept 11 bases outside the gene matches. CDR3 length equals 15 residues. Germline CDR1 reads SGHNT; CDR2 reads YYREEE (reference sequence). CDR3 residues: CASSLPTGGTGEQYF. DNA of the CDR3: TGTGCCAGCAGCCTACCGACAGGGGGGACCGGCGAGCAGTACTTC.

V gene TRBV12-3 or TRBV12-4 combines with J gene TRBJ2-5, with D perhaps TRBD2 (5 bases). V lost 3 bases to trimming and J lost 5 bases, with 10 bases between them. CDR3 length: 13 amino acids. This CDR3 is CASSFSGFETQYF. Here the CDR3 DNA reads TGTGCCAGCAGTTTTTCGGGGTTTGAGACCCAGTACTTC.

The DNA for the CDR3 is TGTGCCAGCAGCTCGAGGGACTCGTCCTACGAGCAGTACTTC. Translated, it gives CASSSRDSSYEQYF. V is TRBV7-9 and J is TRBJ2-7; perhaps TRBD2 as D (6 bases). The CDR3 is 14 residues long. Deletions cut 4 bases from V and 1 base from J, with 11 bases between. Germline V gives CDR1 SEHNR, CDR2 FQNEAQ (reference sequence). Based on the CDR3 plus reference TRBV7-9 and TRBJ2-7, the full variable domain is DTGVSQNPRHKITKRGQNVTFRCDPISEHNRLYWYRQTLGQGPEFLTYFQNEAQLEKSRLLSDRFSAERPKGSFSTLEIQRTEQGDSAMYLCASSSRDSSYEQYFGPGTRLTVT.

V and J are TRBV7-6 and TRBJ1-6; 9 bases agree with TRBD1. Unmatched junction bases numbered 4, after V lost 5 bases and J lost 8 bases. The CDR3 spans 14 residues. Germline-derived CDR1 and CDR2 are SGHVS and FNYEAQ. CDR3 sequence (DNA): TGTGCCAGCAGCATGGGACAGGGCGATTCACCCCTCCACTTT. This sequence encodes CASSMGQGDSPLHF. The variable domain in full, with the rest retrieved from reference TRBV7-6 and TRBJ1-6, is GAGVSQSPRYKVTKRGQDVALRCDPISGHVSLYWYRQALGQGPEFLTYFNYEAQQDKSGLPNDRFSAERPEGSISTLTIQRTEQRDSAMYRCASSMGQGDSPLHFGNGTRLTVT.

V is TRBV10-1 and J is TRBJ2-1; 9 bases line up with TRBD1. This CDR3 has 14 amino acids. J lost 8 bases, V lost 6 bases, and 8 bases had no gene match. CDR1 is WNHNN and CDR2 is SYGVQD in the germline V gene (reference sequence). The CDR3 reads CASSLGQGGDEQFF. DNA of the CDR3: TGCGCCAGCAGCTTGGGACAGGGAGGCGATGAGCAGTTCTTC.

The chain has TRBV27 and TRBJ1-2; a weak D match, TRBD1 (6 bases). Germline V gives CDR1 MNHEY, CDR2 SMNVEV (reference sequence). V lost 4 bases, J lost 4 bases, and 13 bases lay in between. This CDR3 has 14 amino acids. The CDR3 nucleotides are TGTGCCAGCAGTTGGGGGCAGGGGACCTATGGCTACACCTTC. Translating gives CASSWGQGTYGYTF.

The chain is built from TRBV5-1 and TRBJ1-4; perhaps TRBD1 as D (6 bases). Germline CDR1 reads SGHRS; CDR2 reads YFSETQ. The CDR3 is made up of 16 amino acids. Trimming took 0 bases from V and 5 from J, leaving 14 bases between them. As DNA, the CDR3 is TGCGCCAGCAGCTTGGCCAAAGGGACAAGGAATGAAAAACTGTTTTTT. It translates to CASSLAKGTRNEKLFF.

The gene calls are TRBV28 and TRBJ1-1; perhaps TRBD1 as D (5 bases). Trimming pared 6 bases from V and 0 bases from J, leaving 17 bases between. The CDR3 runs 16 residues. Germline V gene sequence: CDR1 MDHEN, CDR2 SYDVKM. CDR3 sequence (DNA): TGTGCCAGCAGGCCAGAGGGTCGGGGCCTGAACACTGAAGCTTTCTTT. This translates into CASRPEGRGLNTEAFF.

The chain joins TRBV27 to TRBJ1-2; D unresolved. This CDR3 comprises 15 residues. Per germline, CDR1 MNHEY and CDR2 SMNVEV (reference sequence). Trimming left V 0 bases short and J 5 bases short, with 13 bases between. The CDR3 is CASSLSPGTVYGYTF. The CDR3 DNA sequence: TGTGCCAGCAGTTTATCTCCAGGTACCGTATATGGCTACACCTTC.

This CDR3 is CASRPGGPRNQPQHF. CDR3 coding DNA: TGTGCCAGCAGGCCTGGGGGGCCCAGAAACCAGCCCCAGCATTTT. V and J are TRBV6-2 or TRBV6-3 and TRBJ1-5; D possibly corresponds to TRBD1 (6 bases). From germline, CDR1 is MNHEY and CDR2 SVGEGT. The length of the CDR3 is 15 residues. V was trimmed by 6 bases and J by 7 bases, leaving 19 bases between them.

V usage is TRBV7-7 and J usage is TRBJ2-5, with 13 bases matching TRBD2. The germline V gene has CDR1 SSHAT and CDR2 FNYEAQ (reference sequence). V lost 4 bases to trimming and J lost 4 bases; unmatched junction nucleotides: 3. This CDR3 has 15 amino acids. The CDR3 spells CASSSGLAGAETQYF. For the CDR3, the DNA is TGTGCCAGCAGCTCCGGACTAGCGGGGGCAGAGACCCAGTACTTC.

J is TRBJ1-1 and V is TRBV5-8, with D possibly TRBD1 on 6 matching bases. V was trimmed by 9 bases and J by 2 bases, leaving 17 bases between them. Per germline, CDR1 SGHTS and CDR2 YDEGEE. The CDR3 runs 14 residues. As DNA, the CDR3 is TGTGCCACCAATGGGGGGGCTTCTAACACTGAAGCTTTCTTT. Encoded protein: CATNGGASNTEAFF.

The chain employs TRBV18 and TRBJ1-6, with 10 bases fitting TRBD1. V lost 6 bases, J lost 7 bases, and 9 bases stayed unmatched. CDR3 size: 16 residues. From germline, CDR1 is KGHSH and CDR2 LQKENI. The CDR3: CASSNQGGQGNSPLHF. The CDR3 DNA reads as TGTGCCAGCTCGAACCAGGGGGGACAGGGGAATTCACCCCTCCACTTT.

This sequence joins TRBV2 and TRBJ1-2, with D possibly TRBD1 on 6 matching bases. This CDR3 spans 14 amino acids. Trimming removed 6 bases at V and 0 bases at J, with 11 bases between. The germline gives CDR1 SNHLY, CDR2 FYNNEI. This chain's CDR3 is CASSEDSPNYGYTF. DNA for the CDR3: TGTGCCAGCAGCGAGGACAGTCCTAACTATGGCTACACCTTC.

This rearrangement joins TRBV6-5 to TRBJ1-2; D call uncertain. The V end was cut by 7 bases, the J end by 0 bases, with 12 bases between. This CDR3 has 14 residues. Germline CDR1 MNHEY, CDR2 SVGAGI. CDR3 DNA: TGTGCCAGCACACGGGAGGGCCCTAACTATGGCTACACCTTC. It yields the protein CASTREGPNYGYTF.

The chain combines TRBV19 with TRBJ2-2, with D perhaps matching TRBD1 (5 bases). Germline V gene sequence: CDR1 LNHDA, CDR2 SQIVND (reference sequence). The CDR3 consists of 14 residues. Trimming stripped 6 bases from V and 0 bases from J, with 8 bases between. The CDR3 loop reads CASRDTANTGELFF. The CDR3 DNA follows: TGTGCCAGTAGGGACACCGCGAACACCGGGGAGCTGTTTTTT.

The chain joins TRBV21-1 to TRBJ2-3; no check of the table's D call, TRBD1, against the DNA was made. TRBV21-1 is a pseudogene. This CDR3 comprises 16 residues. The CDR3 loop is CASSKGGAEFRDTQYF. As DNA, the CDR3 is TGTGCCAGCAGCAAAGGTGGGGCGGAATTTCGGGATACGCAGTATTTT.

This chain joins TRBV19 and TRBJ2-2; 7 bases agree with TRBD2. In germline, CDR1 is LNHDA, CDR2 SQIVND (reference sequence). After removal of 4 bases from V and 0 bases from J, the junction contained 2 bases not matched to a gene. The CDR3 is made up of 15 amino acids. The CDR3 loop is CASSRRGSNTGELFF. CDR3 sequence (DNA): TGTGCCAGTAGTAGGCGGGGGTCGAACACCGGGGAGCTGTTTTTT.

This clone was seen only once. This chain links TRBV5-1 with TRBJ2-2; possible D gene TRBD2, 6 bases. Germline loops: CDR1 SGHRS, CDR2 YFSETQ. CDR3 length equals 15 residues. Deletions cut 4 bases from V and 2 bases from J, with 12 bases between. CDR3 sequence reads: CASSPRGTNTGELFF. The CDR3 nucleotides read TGCGCCAGCAGCCCTCGGGGGACCAACACCGGGGAGCTGTTTTTT.

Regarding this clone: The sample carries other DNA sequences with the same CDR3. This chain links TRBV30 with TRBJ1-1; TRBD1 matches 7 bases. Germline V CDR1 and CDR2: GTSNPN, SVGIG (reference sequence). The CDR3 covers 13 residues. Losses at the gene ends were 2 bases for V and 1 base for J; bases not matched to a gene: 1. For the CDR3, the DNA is TGTGCCTGGAGTAGACAGGGGAACACTGAAGCTTTCTTT. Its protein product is CAWSRQGNTEAFF.

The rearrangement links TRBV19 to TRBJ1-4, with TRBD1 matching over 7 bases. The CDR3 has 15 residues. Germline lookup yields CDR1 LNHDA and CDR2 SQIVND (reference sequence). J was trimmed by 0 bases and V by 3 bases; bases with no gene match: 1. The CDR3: CASSMGTATNEKLFF. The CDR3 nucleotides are TGTGCCAGTAGTATGGGGACAGCAACTAATGAAAAACTGTTTTTT.

The CDR3 loop is CASSQGVLGKGYTF. DNA of the CDR3: TGTGCCAGCAGCCAAGGTGTCCTTGGGAAAGGCTACACCTTC. This chain links TRBV3-1 (or the pseudogene TRBV3-2) with TRBJ1-2; no clear D. The CDR3 consists of 14 residues. From germline, CDR1 is LGHDT and CDR2 YNNKEL (reference sequence). The V and J ends lost 1 base and 8 bases respectively, with 14 bases between them.

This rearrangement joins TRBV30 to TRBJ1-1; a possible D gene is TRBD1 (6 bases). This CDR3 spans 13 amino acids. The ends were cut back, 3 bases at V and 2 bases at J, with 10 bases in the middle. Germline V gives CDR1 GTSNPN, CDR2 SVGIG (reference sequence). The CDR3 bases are TGTGCCTGGAGGGACAGAATAAACACTGAAGCTTTCTTT. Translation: CAWRDRINTEAFF.